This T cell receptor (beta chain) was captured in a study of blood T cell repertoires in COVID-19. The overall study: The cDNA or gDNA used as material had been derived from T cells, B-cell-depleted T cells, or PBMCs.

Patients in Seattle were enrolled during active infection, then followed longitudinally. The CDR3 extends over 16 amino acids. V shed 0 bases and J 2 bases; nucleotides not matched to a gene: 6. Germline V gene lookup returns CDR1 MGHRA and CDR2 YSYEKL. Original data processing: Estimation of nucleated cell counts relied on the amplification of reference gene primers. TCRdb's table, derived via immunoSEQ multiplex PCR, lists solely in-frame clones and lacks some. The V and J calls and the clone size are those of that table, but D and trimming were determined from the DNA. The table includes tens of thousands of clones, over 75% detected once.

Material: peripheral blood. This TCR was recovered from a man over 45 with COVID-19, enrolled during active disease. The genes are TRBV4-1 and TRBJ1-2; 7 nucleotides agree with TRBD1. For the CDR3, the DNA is TGCGCCAGCAGCCAAGAGAGGGGACAGACAAACTATGGCTACACCTTC. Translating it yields CASSQERGQTNYGYTF.